A selection of T cell receptor beta chains follows, all from one sample in a study of cytomegalovirus exposure and HLA in healthy donors. Clones were sequenced by immunoSEQ multiplex PCR, and TCRdb holds only the in-frame ones, with some missing. The sample table sets out 130,000 or so clones. Sequenced sample: PBMCs. All receptors come from a man aged 18 to 29 in good health and CMV-seronegative. Each CDR3 is given with its conserved first and last residue. Each record gives: J gene, V gene, CDR3 length, D gene, CDR3 DNA, CDR3 protein. A D gene is named only where the DNA matches it firmly.

J: TRBJ2-5; V: TRBV28; length: 16; D: .; DNA: TGTGCCAGCAGTTCTAACAGAATCCATCCTCGAGAGACCCAGTACTTC; CDR3: CASSSNRIHPRETQYF
J: TRBJ2-7; V: TRBV6-6; length: 14; D: .; DNA: TGTGCCAGCAGCCCCTTCCAGGGTGCTCGCGAGCAGTACTTC; CDR3: CASSPFQGAREQYF
J: TRBJ2-7; V: TRBV7-9; length: 14; D: .; DNA: TGTGCCAGCAGCTTTCTTACAGGGACCTACGAGCAGTACTTC; CDR3: CASSFLTGTYEQYF
J: TRBJ2-5; V: TRBV30; length: 13; D: TRBD1; DNA: TGTGCCTGGAGGGGACAGTTCCAAGAGACCCAGTACTTC; CDR3: CAWRGQFQETQYF
J: TRBJ1-2; V: TRBV15; length: 13; D: TRBD1; DNA: TGTGCCACCAGCGGAGGGGACAGCCAGGGCTACACCTTC; CDR3: CATSGGDSQGYTF
J: TRBJ2-3; V: TRBV5-1; length: 13; D: .; DNA: TGCGCCAGCAGCTTTGCACTCCCAGATACGCAGTATTTT; CDR3: CASSFALPDTQYF
J: TRBJ1-2; V: TRBV28; length: 14; D: .; DNA: TGTGCCAGCAGTTCAAGTGGTGACAAGTATGGCTACACCTTC; CDR3: CASSSSGDKYGYTF
J: TRBJ1-2; V: TRBV7-9; length: 13; D: TRBD1; DNA: TGTGCCAGCAGCCACAGGGGGGAGCATGGCTACACCTTC; CDR3: CASSHRGEHGYTF
J: TRBJ2-1; V: TRBV7-8; length: 14; D: TRBD2; DNA: TGTGCCAGCAGCTCAATCGTCGGGAGCGGGAGGGCCTTCTTC; CDR3: CASSSIVGSGRAFF
J: TRBJ2-1; V: TRBV28; length: 12; D: .; DNA: TGTGCCAGCACCTCCGCCTACAATGAGCAGTTCTTC; CDR3: CASTSAYNEQFF
J: TRBJ2-1; V: TRBV5-4; length: 16; D: .; DNA: TGTGCCAGCAGCTTGGGTGGAGGGATTGAAACAAATGAGCAGTTCTTC; CDR3: CASSLGGGIETNEQFF
J: TRBJ2-3; V: TRBV15; length: 18; D: .; DNA: TGTGCCACCAGCATTTTCCCCCGTACAGCAACTAGCACAGATACGCAGTATTTT; CDR3: CATSIFPRTATSTDTQYF
J: TRBJ1-1; V: TRBV6-5; length: 13; D: .; DNA: TGTGCCAGCAGGTGGACAATGAACACTGAAGCTTTCTTT; CDR3: CASRWTMNTEAFF
J: TRBJ2-6; V: TRBV4-2; length: 17; D: .; DNA: TGTGCCAGCAGCCAAGAGGCGCAGGGCTCTGGGGCCAACGTCCTGACTTTC; CDR3: CASSQEAQGSGANVLTF
J: TRBJ2-7; V: TRBV7-3; length: 13; D: .; DNA: TGTGCCAGCAGCCCCGGGGGTGGCTACGAGCAGTACTTC; CDR3: CASSPGGGYEQYF
J: TRBJ2-2; V: TRBV28; length: 15; D: TRBD2; DNA: TGTGCCAGCAGCCGGGGGGGTAGGAACACCGGGGAGCTGTTTTTT; CDR3: CASSRGGRNTGELFF
J: TRBJ1-2; V: TRBV7-9; length: 13; D: .; DNA: TGTGCCAGCAGCCCGGTTCTCACCAACGGCTACACCTTC; CDR3: CASSPVLTNGYTF
J: TRBJ1-3; V: TRBV28; length: 14; D: .; DNA: TGTGCCAGCAGTGGACATTTGATCGGAAACACCATATATTTT; CDR3: CASSGHLIGNTIYF
J: TRBJ2-1; V: TRBV5-1; length: 15; D: TRBD2; DNA: TGCGCCAGCAGCGGACCGGGACTAGGAGGCGATGAGCAGTTCTTC; CDR3: CASSGPGLGGDEQFF
J: TRBJ1-2; V: TRBV2; length: 13; D: .; DNA: TGTGCCAGCAGTGATGGGACACATTATGGCTACACCTTC; CDR3: CASSDGTHYGYTF
J: TRBJ2-2; V: TRBV14; length: 14; D: .; DNA: TGTGCCAGCAGCCAAGCGAGGGTCGGCGGGGAGCTGTTTTTT; CDR3: CASSQARVGGELFF
J: TRBJ1-2; V: TRBV15; length: 13; D: .; DNA: TGTGCCACCAGCAGCCGGGAGGGCTATGGCTACACCTTC; CDR3: CATSSREGYGYTF
J: TRBJ1-2; V: TRBV10-1; length: 19; D: .; DNA: TGCGCCAGCACCATATCCACAGGGAGTAGGTGGCTAGCTAACTATGGCTACACCTTC; CDR3: CASTISTGSRWLANYGYTF
J: TRBJ2-1; V: TRBV5-1; length: 16; D: TRBD2; DNA: TGCGCCAGCAGCTTGGTGGGGACTACCCTTTGGGATGAGCAGTTCTTC; CDR3: CASSLVGTTLWDEQFF
J: TRBJ1-5; V: TRBV18; length: 15; D: TRBD1; DNA: TGTGCCAGCTCGCAAGGGACAGGGTCTAATCAGCCCCAGCATTTT; CDR3: CASSQGTGSNQPQHF
J: TRBJ2-7; V: TRBV28; length: 14; D: TRBD1; DNA: TGTGCCAGCAATCCTTCGGACAGGACCTACGAGCAGTACTTC; CDR3: CASNPSDRTYEQYF
J: TRBJ2-3; V: TRBV7-9; length: 15; D: TRBD1; DNA: TGTGCCAGCAGCCCCGGGACAGTCAGCACAGATACGCAGTATTTT; CDR3: CASSPGTVSTDTQYF
J: TRBJ1-1; V: TRBV19; length: 20; D: .; DNA: TGTGCCAGTAGTAGGGTGTGGACAACAGACGCCCCCCTGATGAACACTGAAGCTTTCTTT; CDR3: CASSRVWTTDAPLMNTEAFF
J: TRBJ2-3; V: TRBV11-2; length: 16; D: .; DNA: TGTGCCAGCAGCTCAGGAAGTAGCGGTGACACAGATACGCAGTATTTT; CDR3: CASSSGSSGDTDTQYF
J: TRBJ2-3; V: TRBV27; length: 14; D: .; DNA: TGTGCCAGCAGTTATAGAGATACCACAGATACGCAGTATTTT; CDR3: CASSYRDTTDTQYF
J: TRBJ2-3; V: TRBV25-1; length: 15; D: TRBD1; DNA: TGTGCCAGCAGTGACCACGGACAGGGGACAGATACGCAGTATTTT; CDR3: CASSDHGQGTDTQYF
J: TRBJ2-5; V: TRBV5-4; length: 11; D: .; DNA: TGTGCCAGCACTATTGGTGGGACCCAGTACTTC; CDR3: CASTIGGTQYF
J: TRBJ1-2; V: TRBV6-1; length: 14; D: .; DNA: TGTGCCAGCAGTGGCCACCGGGACATTAGTGGCTACACCTTC; CDR3: CASSGHRDISGYTF
J: TRBJ2-1; V: TRBV27; length: 16; D: TRBD2; DNA: TGTGCCAGCAGTTCACGGACTAGCGGAACTTACAATGAGCAGTTCTTC; CDR3: CASSSRTSGTYNEQFF
J: TRBJ2-2; V: TRBV19; length: 14; D: .; DNA: TGTGCCAGTAGGGAGTTTGGGTACACCGGGGAGCTGTTTTTT; CDR3: CASREFGYTGELFF
J: TRBJ2-1; V: TRBV4-1; length: 14; D: .; DNA: TGCGCCAGCAGCCATGGGGGCGCCTACAATGAGCAGTTCTTC; CDR3: CASSHGGAYNEQFF
J: TRBJ1-1; V: TRBV28; length: 17; D: TRBD1; DNA: TGTGCCAGCAGCGAGGTGACAGGGGGCAGGGGGTCCACTGAAGCTTTCTTT; CDR3: CASSEVTGGRGSTEAFF
J: TRBJ2-7; V: TRBV6-5; length: 16; D: .; DNA: TGTGCCAGCAGTTATTCGTTGCCGGGGAACTCCTACGAGCAGTACTTC; CDR3: CASSYSLPGNSYEQYF
J: TRBJ2-7; V: TRBV5-4; length: 15; D: .; DNA: TGTGCCAGCAGCTTGGGGGCTGGGCTTTCGTACGAGCAGTACTTC; CDR3: CASSLGAGLSYEQYF
J: TRBJ2-5; V: TRBV7-8; length: 13; D: TRBD1; DNA: TGTGCCAGCAGCAGGACAGGGTATGAGACCCAGTACTTC; CDR3: CASSRTGYETQYF
J: TRBJ2-7; V: TRBV6-5; length: 15; D: TRBD1; DNA: TGTGCCAGCAGGCAGGGGACAGGGGCACGGGGTGAGCAGTACTTC; CDR3: CASRQGTGARGEQYF
J: TRBJ2-7; V: TRBV5-1; length: 15; D: .; DNA: TGCGCCAGCAGCTTGTGGGGCCAGGGTGGCTACGAGCAGTACTTC; CDR3: CASSLWGQGGYEQYF
J: TRBJ1-5; V: TRBV28; length: 13; D: .; DNA: TGTGCCAGCACCGTAGGACACCGGCAGCCCCAGCATTTT; CDR3: CASTVGHRQPQHF
J: TRBJ2-3; V: TRBV19; length: 16; D: .; DNA: TGTGCCAGTAGTATTGGGGCAACGGGCGGCACAGATACGCAGTATTTT; CDR3: CASSIGATGGTDTQYF
J: TRBJ2-5; V: TRBV5-1; length: 14; D: .; DNA: TGCGCCAGCAGCCCCATAGCGGTACAAGAGACCCAGTACTTC; CDR3: CASSPIAVQETQYF
J: TRBJ1-3; V: TRBV4-1; length: 17; D: .; DNA: TGCGCCAGCAGCCAAGATCTCCTCACATCCTCTGGAAACACCATATATTTT; CDR3: CASSQDLLTSSGNTIYF
J: TRBJ2-1; V: TRBV4-1; length: 18; D: .; DNA: TGCGCCAGCAGCCAAATTACTGCATTCGGTTACTCCTACAATGAGCAGTTCTTC; CDR3: CASSQITAFGYSYNEQFF
J: TRBJ2-7; V: TRBV7-4; length: 11; D: .; DNA: TGTGCCAGCAGTCCCCAGTACGAGCAGTACTTC; CDR3: CASSPQYEQYF
J: TRBJ2-3; V: TRBV6-1; length: 13; D: .; DNA: TGTGCCAGCACCCCAGGACAGACAGATACGCAGTATTTT; CDR3: CASTPGQTDTQYF
J: TRBJ1-3; V: TRBV27; length: 15; D: TRBD1; DNA: TGTGCCAGCAGTGGGGATCAGGGGGCTGGAAACACCATATATTTT; CDR3: CASSGDQGAGNTIYF
J: TRBJ1-1; V: TRBV19; length: 14; D: .; DNA: TGTGCCAGTAGCCGTTCCATGTCCGCGACTGAAGCTTTCTTT; CDR3: CASSRSMSATEAFF
J: TRBJ1-6; V: TRBV27; length: 18; D: .; DNA: TGTGCCAGCAGTTTAGTCCTGGGGGGGGCTCGGCGTTATTCACCCCTCCACTTT; CDR3: CASSLVLGGARRYSPLHF
J: TRBJ2-1; V: TRBV7-7; length: 16; D: TRBD1; DNA: TGTGCTAGCAGCCCCACCCGGGACAGGGGGCGCAATGAGCAGTTCTTC; CDR3: CASSPTRDRGRNEQFF
J: TRBJ2-7; V: TRBV2; length: 13; D: TRBD2; DNA: TGTGCCAGCACGGAACTAGCGGACTACGAGCAGTACTTC; CDR3: CASTELADYEQYF